This TCR beta chain was sequenced for a study of blood T cell repertoires in COVID-19. Turning to the study itself: PBMCs, B-cell-depleted T cells, or T cells provided the cDNA or gDNA that made up the material.

Libraries were prepared by immunoSEQ multiplex PCR; TCRdb keeps only in-frame clonotypes and omits some of them. The table lists 120,000 to 150,000 clones, roughly 84% of them singletons. CDR3 length: 15 amino acids. V shed 4 bases and J 5 bases; nucleotides not matched to a gene: 10. In germline, CDR1 is SGDLS, CDR2 YYNGEE. The receptor comes from a woman between 45 and 65 years old who had been exposed to COVID-19. The specimen was PBMCs or T cells enriched from blood (not recorded which). The chain is built from TRBV9 and TRBJ2-5; TRBD2 matches at 8 bases. CDR3: CASSSFSPGGETQYF. The CDR3 coding sequence is TGTGCCAGCAGCTCCTTCAGTCCGGGAGGGGAGACCCAGTACTTC. The whole variable domain, filled in from reference TRBV9 and TRBJ2-5, reads DSGVTQTPKHLITATGQRVTLRCSPRSGDLSVYWYQQSLDQGLQFLIQYYNGEERAKGNILERFSAQQFPDLHSELNLSSLELGDSALYFCASSSFSPGGETQYFGPGTRLLVL.